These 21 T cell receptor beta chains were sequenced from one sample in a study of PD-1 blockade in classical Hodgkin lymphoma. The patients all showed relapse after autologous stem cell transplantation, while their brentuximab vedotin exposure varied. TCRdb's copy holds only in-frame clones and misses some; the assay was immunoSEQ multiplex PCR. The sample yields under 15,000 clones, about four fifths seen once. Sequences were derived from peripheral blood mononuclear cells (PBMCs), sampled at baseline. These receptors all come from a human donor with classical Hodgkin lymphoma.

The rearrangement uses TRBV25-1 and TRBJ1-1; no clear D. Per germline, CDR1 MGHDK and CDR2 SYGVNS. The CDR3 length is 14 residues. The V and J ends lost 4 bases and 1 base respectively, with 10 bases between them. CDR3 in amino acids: CASSARISNTEAFF. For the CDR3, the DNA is TGTGCCAGCAGTGCTCGGATCTCGAACACTGAAGCTTTCTTT. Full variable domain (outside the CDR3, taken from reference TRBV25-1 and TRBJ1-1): EADIYQTPRYLVIGTGKKITLECSQTMGHDKMYWYQQDPGMELHLIHYSYGVNSTEKGDLSSESTVSRIRTEHFPLTLESARPSHTSQYLCASSARISNTEAFFGQGTRLTVV.

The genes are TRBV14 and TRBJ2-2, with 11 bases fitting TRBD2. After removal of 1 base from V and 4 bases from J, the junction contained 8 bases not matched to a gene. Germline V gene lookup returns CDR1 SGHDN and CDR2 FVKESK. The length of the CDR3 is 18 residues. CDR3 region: CASSQVNSGRAVTGELFF. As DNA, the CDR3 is TGTGCCAGCAGCCAAGTAAATAGCGGGAGGGCCGTCACCGGGGAGCTGTTTTTT. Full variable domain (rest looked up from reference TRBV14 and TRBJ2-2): EAGVTQFPSHSVIEKGQTVTLRCDPISGHDNLYWYRRVMGKEIKFLLHFVKESKQDESGMPNNRFLAERTGGTYSTLKVQPAELEDSGVYFCASSQVNSGRAVTGELFFGEGSRLTVL.

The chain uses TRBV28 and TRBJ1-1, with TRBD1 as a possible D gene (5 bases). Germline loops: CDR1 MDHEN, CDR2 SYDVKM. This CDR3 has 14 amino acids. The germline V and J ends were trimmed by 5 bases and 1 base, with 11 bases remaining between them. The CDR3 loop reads CASSLPGRNTEAFF. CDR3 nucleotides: TGTGCCAGCAGTCTACCGGGACGGAACACTGAAGCTTTCTTT.

The CDR3 spells CAISEGGYQNYGYTF. DNA for the CDR3: TGTGCCATCAGTGAAGGTGGATATCAGAACTATGGCTACACCTTC. This chain joins TRBV10-3 and TRBJ1-2; D not resolved. CDR3 length: 15 amino acids. The V and J ends lost 3 bases and 2 bases respectively, with 13 bases between them. The germline V gene encodes CDR1 ENHRY and CDR2 SYGVKD.

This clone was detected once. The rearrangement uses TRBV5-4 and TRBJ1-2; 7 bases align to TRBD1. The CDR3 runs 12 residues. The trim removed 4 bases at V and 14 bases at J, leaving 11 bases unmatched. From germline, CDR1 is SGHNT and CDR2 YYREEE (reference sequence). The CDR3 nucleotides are TGTGCCAGCAGCCCCGGGACAGCCTCGGTGACCTTC. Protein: CASSPGTASVTF.

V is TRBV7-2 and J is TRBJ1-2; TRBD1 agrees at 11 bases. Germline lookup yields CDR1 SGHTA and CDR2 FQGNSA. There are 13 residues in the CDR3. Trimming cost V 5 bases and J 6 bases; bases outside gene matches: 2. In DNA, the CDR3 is TGTGCCAGCAGCAGGGGACAGGGGGATGGCTACACCTTC. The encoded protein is CASSRGQGDGYTF.

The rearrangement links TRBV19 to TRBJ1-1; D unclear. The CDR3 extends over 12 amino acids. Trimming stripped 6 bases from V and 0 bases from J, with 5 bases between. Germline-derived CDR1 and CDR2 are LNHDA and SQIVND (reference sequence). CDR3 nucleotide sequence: TGTGCCAGTAGCCTAGTGAACACTGAAGCTTTCTTT. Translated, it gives CASSLVNTEAFF.

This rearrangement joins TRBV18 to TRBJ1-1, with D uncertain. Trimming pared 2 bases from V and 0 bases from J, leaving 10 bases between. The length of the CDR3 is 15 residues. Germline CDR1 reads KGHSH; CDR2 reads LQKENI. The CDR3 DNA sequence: TGTGCCAGCTCACCAGCAACAGTAATGAACACTGAAGCTTTCTTT. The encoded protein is CASSPATVMNTEAFF. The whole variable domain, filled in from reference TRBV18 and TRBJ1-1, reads NAGVMQNPRHLVRRRGQEARLRCSPMKGHSHVYWYRQLPEEGLKFMVYLQKENIIDESGMPKERFSAEFPKEGPSILRIQQVVRGDSAAYFCASSPATVMNTEAFFGQGTRLTVV.

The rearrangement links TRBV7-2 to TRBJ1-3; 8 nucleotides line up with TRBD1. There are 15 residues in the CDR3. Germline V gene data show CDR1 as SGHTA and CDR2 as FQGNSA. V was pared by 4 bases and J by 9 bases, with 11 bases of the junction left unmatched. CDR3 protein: CASSSRTGSAGTIYF. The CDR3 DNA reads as TGTGCCAGCAGCTCTCGGACAGGGAGCGCGGGCACCATATATTTT.

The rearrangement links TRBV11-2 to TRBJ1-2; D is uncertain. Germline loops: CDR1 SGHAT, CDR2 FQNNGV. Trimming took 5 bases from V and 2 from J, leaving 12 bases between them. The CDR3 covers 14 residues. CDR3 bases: TGTGCCAGCAGCCTAGGGCCTCTAAACTATGGCTACACCTTC. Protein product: CASSLGPLNYGYTF.

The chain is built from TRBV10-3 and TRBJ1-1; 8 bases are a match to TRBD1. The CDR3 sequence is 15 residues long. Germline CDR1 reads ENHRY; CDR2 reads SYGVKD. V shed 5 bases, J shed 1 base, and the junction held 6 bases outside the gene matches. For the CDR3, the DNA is TGTGCCATCAGTTTGACAGGGGTTGAGAACACTGAAGCTTTCTTT. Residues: CAISLTGVENTEAFF.

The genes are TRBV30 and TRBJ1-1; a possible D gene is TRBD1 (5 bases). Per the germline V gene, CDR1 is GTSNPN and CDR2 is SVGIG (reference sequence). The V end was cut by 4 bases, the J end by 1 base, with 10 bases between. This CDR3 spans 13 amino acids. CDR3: CAWTGPWNTEAFF. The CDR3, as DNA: TGTGCCTGGACGGGACCCTGGAACACTGAAGCTTTCTTT.

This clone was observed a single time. The chain's CDR3 is CASSLANLIGNTIYF. The DNA for the CDR3 is TGTGCCAGCAGCTTAGCGAACCTAATTGGAAACACCATATATTTT. The V call is TRBV7-6, the J call TRBJ1-3; D not certain. The CDR3 consists of 15 residues. Germline CDR1 is SGHVS and CDR2 is FNYEAQ. The V gene lost 0 bases and the J gene lost 3 bases, with 9 bases spanning the gap. Filled out from reference TRBV7-6 and TRBJ1-3, the complete variable domain reads GAGVSQSPRYKVTKRGQDVALRCDPISGHVSLYWYRQALGQGPEFLTYFNYEAQQDKSGLPNDRFSAERPEGSISTLTIQRTEQRDSAMYRCASSLANLIGNTIYFGEGSWLTVV.

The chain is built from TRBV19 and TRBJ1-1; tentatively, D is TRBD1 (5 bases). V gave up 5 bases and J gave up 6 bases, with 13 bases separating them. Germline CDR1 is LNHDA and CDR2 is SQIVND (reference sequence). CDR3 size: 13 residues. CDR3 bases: TGTGCCAGTAGTTTTCGGGGGATGGCTGAAGCTTTCTTT. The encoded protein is CASSFRGMAEAFF. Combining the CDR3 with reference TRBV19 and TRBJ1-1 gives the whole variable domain DGGITQSPKYLFRKEGQNVTLSCEQNLNHDAMYWYRQDPGQGLRLIYYSQIVNDFQKGDIAEGYSVSREKKESFPLTVTSAQKNPTAFYLCASSFRGMAEAFFGQGTRLTVV.

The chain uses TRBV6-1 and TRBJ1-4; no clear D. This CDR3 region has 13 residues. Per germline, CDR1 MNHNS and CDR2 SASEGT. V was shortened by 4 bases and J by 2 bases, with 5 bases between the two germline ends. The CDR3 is CASSARTNEKLFF. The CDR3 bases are TGTGCCAGCAGTGCACGTACTAATGAAAAACTGTTTTTT.

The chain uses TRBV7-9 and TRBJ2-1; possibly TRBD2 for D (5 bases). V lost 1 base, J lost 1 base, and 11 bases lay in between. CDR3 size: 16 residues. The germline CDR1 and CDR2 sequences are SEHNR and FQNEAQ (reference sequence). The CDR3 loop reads CASSLGRTASYNEQFF. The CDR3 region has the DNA TGTGCCAGCAGCTTAGGCAGGACTGCTTCCTACAATGAGCAGTTCTTC.

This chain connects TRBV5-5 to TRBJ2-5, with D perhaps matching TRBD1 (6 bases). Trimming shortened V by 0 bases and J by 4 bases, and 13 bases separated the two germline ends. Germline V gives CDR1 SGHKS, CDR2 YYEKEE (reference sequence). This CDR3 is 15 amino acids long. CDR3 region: CASSLGAGDRETQYF. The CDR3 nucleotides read TGTGCCAGCAGCTTGGGGGCAGGGGATCGAGAGACCCAGTACTTC.

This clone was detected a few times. The CDR3 spells CASSSTPGGSSPLHF. The CDR3 bases are TGTGCCAGCAGCTCGACACCCGGCGGGAGTTCACCCCTCCACTTT. J is TRBJ1-6 and V is TRBV5-5; D is ambiguous. CDR3 length: 15 amino acids. Germline lookup yields CDR1 SGHKS and CDR2 YYEKEE (reference sequence). Trimming took off 3 bases at V and 9 bases at J, with 16 bases between the two ends.

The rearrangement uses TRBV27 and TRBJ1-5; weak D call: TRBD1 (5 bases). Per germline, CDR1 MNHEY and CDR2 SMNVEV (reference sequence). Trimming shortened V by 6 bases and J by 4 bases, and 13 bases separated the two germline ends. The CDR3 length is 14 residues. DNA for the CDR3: TGTGCCAGCAGCTTAAGGGGCGCGAATCAGCCCCAGCATTTT. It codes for CASSLRGANQPQHF.

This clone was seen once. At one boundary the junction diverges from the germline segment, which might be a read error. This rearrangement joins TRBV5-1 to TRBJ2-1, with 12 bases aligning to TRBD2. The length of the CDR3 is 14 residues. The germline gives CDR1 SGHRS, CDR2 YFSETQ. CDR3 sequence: CASSLGGLAGNPVF. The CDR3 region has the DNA TGCGCCAGCAGCTTGGGTGGACTAGCGGGAAATCCCGTCTTC.

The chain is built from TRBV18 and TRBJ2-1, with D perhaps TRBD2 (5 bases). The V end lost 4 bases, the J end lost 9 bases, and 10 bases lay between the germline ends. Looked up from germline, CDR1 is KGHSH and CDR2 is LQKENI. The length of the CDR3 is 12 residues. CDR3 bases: TGTGCCAGCTCACTTACTAGAACTGAGCAGTTCTTC. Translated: CASSLTRTEQFF.